These 13 T cell receptor beta chains were sequenced from one sample in a study of T cell responses to AZD1222 COVID-19 vaccine. Here immunoSEQ multiplex PCR was the method, and the copy in TCRdb shows in-frame clones only, minus some. The sample holds more than 90,000 clones, 86% seen once. The sequencing used peripheral blood, collected on day 0 of AZD1222 vaccination. These receptors were obtained from an adult in good health.

This chain joins TRBV19 and TRBJ2-3, with a tentative D call TRBD2 (7 bases). This CDR3 has 14 amino acids. In germline, CDR1 is LNHDA, CDR2 SQIVND (reference sequence). The ends were cut back, 6 bases at V and 6 bases at J, with 16 bases in the middle. CDR3 loop: CASRRGLVWDTQYF. DNA for the CDR3: TGTGCCAGTAGGCGGGGGCTTGTATGGGATACGCAGTATTTT. Variable domain in full (rest from reference TRBV19 and TRBJ2-3): DGGITQSPKYLFRKEGQNVTLSCEQNLNHDAMYWYRQDPGQGLRLIYYSQIVNDFQKGDIAEGYSVSREKKESFPLTVTSAQKNPTAFYLCASRRGLVWDTQYFGPGTRLTVL.

The sample holds one count of this clone. The J gene is TRBJ1-2, the V gene TRBV27; 9 bases line up with TRBD1. After removal of 2 bases from V and 2 bases from J, the junction contained 3 bases not matched to a gene. CDR1 and CDR2 from the germline V gene are MNHEY and SMNVEV (reference sequence). The CDR3 consists of 15 residues. CDR3 DNA sequence: TGTGCCAGCAGTTTAACAGGGGGCAAAAACTATGGCTACACCTTC. It specifies CASSLTGGKNYGYTF.

The rearrangement joins TRBV9 to TRBJ2-7, with 8 bases aligning to TRBD1. The CDR3 runs to 14 residues. Germline CDR1 is SGDLS and CDR2 is YYNGEE. The ends lost 4 bases at V and 2 bases at J; junction bases unmatched: 5. The CDR3 loop reads CASSLGTGTYEQYF. CDR3 coding DNA: TGTGCCAGCAGCCTCGGGACAGGAACCTACGAGCAGTACTTC.

In this sample, this clone turned up once. The J gene is TRBJ2-1, the V gene TRBV7-2; 8 positions agree with TRBD1. The V gene end was trimmed by 4 bases and the J gene end by 10 bases; junction bases not matched to a gene: 12. From germline, CDR1 is SGHTA and CDR2 FQGNSA. There are 15 residues in the CDR3. CDR3: CASSSQDRVGVEQFF. The DNA for the CDR3 is TGTGCCAGCAGCTCCCAGGACAGGGTAGGCGTAGAGCAGTTCTTC.

The CDR3 DNA sequence: TGTGCCTGGGCTTTACGTCGTTCCTACAATGAGCAGTTCTTC. Its translation: CAWALRRSYNEQFF. The genes are TRBV30 and TRBJ2-1; no clear D. V shed 5 bases and J shed 1 base, with 12 bases lying between them. The CDR3 runs to 14 residues. From germline, CDR1 is GTSNPN and CDR2 SVGIG (reference sequence).

This chain joins TRBV4-1 and TRBJ2-1; TRBD1 matches at 7 bases. The CDR3 spans 14 residues. The ends lost 8 bases at V and 3 bases at J; junction bases unmatched: 7. Germline V CDR1 and CDR2: MGHRA, YSYEKL. This CDR3 is CASSYRQGYNEQFF. The CDR3, as DNA: TGCGCCAGCTCTTACAGACAGGGCTACAATGAGCAGTTCTTC.

The chain has TRBV7-2 and TRBJ2-1, with TRBD2 matching over 7 bases. J gave up 2 bases and V 1 base, and 2 bases lay outside the gene matches. CDR3 length: 15 amino acids. Germline V lookup: CDR1 SGHTA, CDR2 FQGNSA. CDR3 protein: CASSLDSGTYNEQFF. CDR3 bases: TGTGCCAGCAGCTTAGACAGCGGGACCTACAATGAGCAGTTCTTC.

This sequence joins TRBV27 and TRBJ2-2; TRBD1 might be the D (6 bases). Deletions cut 6 bases from V and 4 bases from J, with 15 bases between. Germline V gene data show CDR1 as MNHEY and CDR2 as SMNVEV (reference sequence). The length of the CDR3 is 15 residues. The DNA for the CDR3 is TGTGCCAGCAGCAGACCAGGGGCGATCACCGGGGAGCTGTTTTTT. The encoded protein is CASSRPGAITGELFF.

The gene calls are TRBV2 and TRBJ1-4; D might be TRBD1 (6 bases). V lost 6 bases and J lost 4, with 15 bases in between. Germline assignment: CDR1 SNHLY and CDR2 FYNNEI. This CDR3 comprises 15 residues. The chain's CDR3 is CASRAPGQFNEKLFF. CDR3 coding DNA: TGTGCCAGCAGAGCCCCCGGACAGTTTAATGAAAAACTGTTTTTT.

The genes are TRBV9 and TRBJ2-3, with TRBD2 identical over 14 bases. V lost 0 bases to trimming and J lost 7 bases; unmatched junction nucleotides: 1. Per the germline V gene, CDR1 is SGDLS and CDR2 is YYNGEE. The CDR3 loop spans 15 amino acids. CDR3 in amino acids: CASSVGLAGGNTQYF. CDR3 sequence (DNA): TGTGCCAGCAGCGTAGGACTAGCGGGAGGGAATACGCAGTATTTT.

V usage is TRBV14 and J usage is TRBJ2-6, with D possibly TRBD1 on 5 matching bases. The germline gives CDR1 SGHDN, CDR2 FVKESK. Trimming pared 1 base from V and 4 bases from J, leaving 17 bases between. The CDR3 is 18 residues long. The CDR3 DNA reads as TGTGCCAGCAGCCAAGCGGAAGGCAGGGTGCTCGGGGCCAACGTCCTGACTTTC. Encoded protein: CASSQAEGRVLGANVLTF. The variable domain in full, with the rest retrieved from reference TRBV14 and TRBJ2-6, is EAGVTQFPSHSVIEKGQTVTLRCDPISGHDNLYWYRRVMGKEIKFLLHFVKESKQDESGMPNNRFLAERTGGTYSTLKVQPAELEDSGVYFCASSQAEGRVLGANVLTFGAGSRLTVL.

The chain carries TRBV7-9 and TRBJ1-5; D might be TRBD1 (6 bases). Germline lookup yields CDR1 SEHNR and CDR2 FQNEAQ (reference sequence). The V end was cut by 0 bases, the J end by 3 bases, with 9 bases between. This CDR3 comprises 15 residues. The CDR3 nucleotides are TGTGCCAGCAGCTTAGCTGACAGGCCCAATCAGCCCCAGCATTTT. This encodes CASSLADRPNQPQHF.

The gene calls are TRBV7-3 and TRBJ1-2; D possibly corresponds to TRBD1 (5 bases). Per germline, CDR1 SGHTA and CDR2 FQGTGA. The CDR3 is 15 amino acids. The V and J ends lost 5 bases and 4 bases respectively, with 17 bases between them. The CDR3 DNA sequence: TGTGCCAGCAGCCTCAGTGCCGGGACTCCCTATGGCTACACCTTC. Protein: CASSLSAGTPYGYTF.